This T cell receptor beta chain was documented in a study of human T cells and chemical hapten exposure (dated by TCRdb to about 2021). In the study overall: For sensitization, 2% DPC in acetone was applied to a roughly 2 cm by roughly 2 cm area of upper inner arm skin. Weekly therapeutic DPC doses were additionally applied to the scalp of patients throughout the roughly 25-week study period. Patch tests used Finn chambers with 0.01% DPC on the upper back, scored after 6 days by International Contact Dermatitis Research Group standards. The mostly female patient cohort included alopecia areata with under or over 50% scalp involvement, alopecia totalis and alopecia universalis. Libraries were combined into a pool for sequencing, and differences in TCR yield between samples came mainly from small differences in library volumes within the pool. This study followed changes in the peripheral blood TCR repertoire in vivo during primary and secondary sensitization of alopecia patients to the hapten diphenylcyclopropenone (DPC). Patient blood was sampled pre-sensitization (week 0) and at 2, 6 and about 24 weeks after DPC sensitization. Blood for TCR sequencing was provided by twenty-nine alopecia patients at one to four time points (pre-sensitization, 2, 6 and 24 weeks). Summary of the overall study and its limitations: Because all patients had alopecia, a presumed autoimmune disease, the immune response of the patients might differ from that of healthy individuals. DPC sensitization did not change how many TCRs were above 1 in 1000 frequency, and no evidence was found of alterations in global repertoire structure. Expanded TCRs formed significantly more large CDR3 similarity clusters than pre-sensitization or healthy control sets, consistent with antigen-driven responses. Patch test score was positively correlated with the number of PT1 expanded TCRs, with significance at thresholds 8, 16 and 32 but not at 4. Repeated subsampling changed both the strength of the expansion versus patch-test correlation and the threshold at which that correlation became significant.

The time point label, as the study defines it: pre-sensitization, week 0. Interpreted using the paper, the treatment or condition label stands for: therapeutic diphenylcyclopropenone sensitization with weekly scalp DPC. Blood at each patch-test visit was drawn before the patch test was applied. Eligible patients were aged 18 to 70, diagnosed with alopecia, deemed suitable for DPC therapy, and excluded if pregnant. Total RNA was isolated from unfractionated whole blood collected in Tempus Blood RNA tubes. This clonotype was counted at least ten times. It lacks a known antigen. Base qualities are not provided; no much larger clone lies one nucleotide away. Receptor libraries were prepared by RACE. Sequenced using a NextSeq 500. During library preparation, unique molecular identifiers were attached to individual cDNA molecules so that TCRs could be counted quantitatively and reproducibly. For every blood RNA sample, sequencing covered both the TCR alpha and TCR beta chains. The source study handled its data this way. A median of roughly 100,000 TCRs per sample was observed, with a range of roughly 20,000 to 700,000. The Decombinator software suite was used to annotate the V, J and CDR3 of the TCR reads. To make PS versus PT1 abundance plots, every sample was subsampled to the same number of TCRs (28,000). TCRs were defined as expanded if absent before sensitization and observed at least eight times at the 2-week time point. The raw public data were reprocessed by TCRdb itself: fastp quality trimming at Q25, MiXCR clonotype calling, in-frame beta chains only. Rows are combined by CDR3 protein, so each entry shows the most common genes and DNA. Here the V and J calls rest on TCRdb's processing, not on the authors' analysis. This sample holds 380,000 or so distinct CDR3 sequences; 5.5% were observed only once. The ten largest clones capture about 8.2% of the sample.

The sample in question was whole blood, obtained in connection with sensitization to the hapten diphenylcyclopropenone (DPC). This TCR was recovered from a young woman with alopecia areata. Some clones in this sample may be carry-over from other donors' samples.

At the DNA level, the sequence is TGCGCCAGCAGCTTGGGGCAGAGCTCTGGAAACACCATATATTTT. Its amino acids are CASSLGQSSGNTIYF. The sequence joins TRBV5-1 to TRBJ1-3; no D gene is confidently identified. A distance of 7 bases separates the germline ends of V and J, which lose 0 bases and 0 bases respectively. The germline V gene supplies CDR1 SGHRS and CDR2 YFSETQ. From cysteine to phenylalanine, the CDR3 is 15 amino acids long. This entry keeps only the CDR3 DNA: 45 bases, framed from base 1.